This entry lists 8 T cell receptor beta chains sequenced from one sample in a study of siplizumab effects on memory and regulatory T cells. Repertoires were generated with immunoSEQ multiplex PCR, while TCRdb's copy carries only in-frame clones and drops some. This table holds approximately 120,000 clones, 90% to 95% found once. Input material: Tregs sorted from blood. The receptors originated from a human donor in good health.

This clone occurred a few times. The chain combines TRBV5-5 with TRBJ2-7, with D unclear. V lost 3 bases and J lost 3, with 13 bases in between. Germline loops: CDR1 SGHKS, CDR2 YYEKEE (reference sequence). CDR3 length equals 14 residues. CDR3 region: CASSSGRLDYEQYF. DNA of the CDR3: TGTGCCAGCAGCTCTGGACGACTTGACTACGAGCAGTACTTC.

The chain uses TRBV4-2 and TRBJ2-5, with D perhaps TRBD1 (5 bases). CDR1 and CDR2 (germline): LGHNA, YNFKEQ. This CDR3 is built from 14 residues. V dropped 5 bases and J dropped 2 bases, with 12 bases sitting between them. The CDR3: CASSFSRQQETQYF. Written as DNA, the CDR3 is TGTGCCAGCAGCTTCTCGCGACAGCAAGAGACCCAGTACTTC.

The table lists this clone with a few counts. The rearrangement uses TRBV6-5 and TRBJ1-5; the match to TRBD1 covers 7 bases. Germline V lookup: CDR1 MNHEY, CDR2 SVGAGI. J gave up 11 bases and V 6 bases, and 10 bases lay outside the gene matches. There are 13 residues in the CDR3. The CDR3 DNA reads TGTGCCAGCAGCACGACAGGGTTCGGGACCCAGCATTTT. Amino acid sequence: CASSTTGFGTQHF.

V and J are TRBV30 and TRBJ1-3, with D perhaps matching TRBD1 (6 bases). V lost 1 base, J lost 1 base, and 8 bases lay in between. Germline V CDR1 and CDR2: GTSNPN, SVGIG (reference sequence). This CDR3 is 14 amino acids long. CDR3 nucleotide sequence: TGTGCCTGGAGTGGGGACACGTCTGGAAACACCATATATTTT. Amino acids: CAWSGDTSGNTIYF.

The chain couples TRBV6-6 to TRBJ2-3, with D perhaps being TRBD1 or TRBD2 (5 bases each). The V gene's germline CDR1 is MNHNY and CDR2 SVGAGI (reference sequence). Between the trimmed V and J ends, which lost 11 bases and 6 bases, there was a span of 12 bases. The CDR3 sequence is 11 residues long. The CDR3 spells CAGGLADTQYF. CDR3 bases: TGTGCCGGGGGATTAGCGGATACGCAGTATTTT.

The rearrangement links TRBV2 to TRBJ2-5; no clear D. This CDR3 spans 13 amino acids. V was trimmed by 1 base and J by 4 bases, leaving 7 bases between them. Germline V gene data show CDR1 as SNHLY and CDR2 as FYNNEI. CDR3 nucleotides: TGTGCCAGCAGTGAAGAAAGGAGAGAGACCCAGTACTTC. Its protein product is CASSEERRETQYF.

The chain joins TRBV10-3 to TRBJ2-7, with 8 bases identical to TRBD1. This CDR3 comprises 13 residues. V shed 10 bases, J shed 5 bases, and the junction held 10 bases outside the gene matches. Looked up from germline, CDR1 is ENHRY and CDR2 is SYGVKD. DNA for the CDR3: TGTGCCACCCGATCGGACAGGGCCGACGAGCAGTACTTC. It encodes CATRSDRADEQYF.

V and J are TRBV7-3 and TRBJ1-2, with D maybe TRBD1 (5 bases). Germline V lookup: CDR1 SGHTA, CDR2 FQGTGA. Trimming took 3 bases from V and 8 from J, leaving 16 bases between them. The CDR3 runs 14 residues. The CDR3: CASSLQGRRGGYTF. The CDR3 DNA sequence: TGTGCCAGCAGCTTGCAGGGACGTCGTGGAGGCTACACCTTC.